This passage covers 22 T cell receptor beta chains from one sample sequenced in a study of graft-versus-host responses after intestinal transplantation. Processing of graft tissue released intraepithelial and lamina propria lymphocytes. This table comes from immunoSEQ multiplex PCR, and its TCRdb copy is limited to in-frame clones, with some not included. The sample includes about 1,800 clones, roughly 90% seen only once; the top ten take about 7.4%. The material was ileum tissue, obtained about 380 days after intestinal transplantation. The source of these receptors is a human patient who received an intestinal transplant, so some T cells may come from the graft donor.

This rearrangement joins TRBV7-2 to TRBJ2-1; a weak D match, TRBD2 (6 bases). The CDR3 has 14 residues. Looked up from germline, CDR1 is SGHTA and CDR2 is FQGNSA. V was cut by 2 bases and J by 5 bases, with 10 bases left in between. The CDR3 sequence is CASSLSGGNNEQFF. In DNA, the CDR3 is TGTGCCAGCAGCTTATCTGGGGGGAACAATGAGCAGTTCTTC.

The chain couples TRBV27 to TRBJ2-2; 14 positions match TRBD2. CDR1 and CDR2 from the germline V gene are MNHEY and SMNVEV (reference sequence). Trimming at V came to 3 bases and at J to 4 bases, leaving 4 bases not matched to a gene. The CDR3 sequence is 17 residues long. As DNA, the CDR3 is TGTGCCAGCAGTTTTCAGGGACTAGCGGGGGCCACCGGGGAGCTGTTTTTT. Its protein is CASSFQGLAGATGELFF.

The gene calls are TRBV10-3 and TRBJ2-3; 9 nucleotides line up with TRBD2. The CDR3 has 14 residues. V shed 6 bases, J shed 2 bases, and the junction held 3 bases outside the gene matches. CDR1 and CDR2 from the germline V gene are ENHRY and SYGVKD. CDR3 sequence: CAIRWTSDTDTQYF. The CDR3 coding sequence is TGTGCCATCAGATGGACTAGCGACACAGATACGCAGTATTTT.

The rearrangement joins TRBV25-1 to TRBJ1-2; 7 bases match TRBD1. J lost 4 bases, V lost 5 bases, and 10 bases had no gene match. CDR3 length: 15 amino acids. Germline V gene data show CDR1 as MGHDK and CDR2 as SYGVNS. The CDR3 is CASSPAGGAFYGYTF. The CDR3 coding sequence is TGTGCCAGCAGTCCAGCAGGGGGTGCATTCTATGGCTACACCTTC.

The chain has TRBV19 and TRBJ2-5; 9 bases are a match to TRBD2. With 1 base clipped from V and 5 bases from J, the junction kept 5 bases outside the gene matches. Germline V CDR1 and CDR2: LNHDA, SQIVND (reference sequence). CDR3 length: 15 amino acids. Here the CDR3 reads CASSIVAGAGETQYF. DNA of the CDR3: TGTGCCAGTAGTATAGTAGCGGGAGCCGGGGAGACCCAGTACTTC.

The V call is TRBV5-1, the J call TRBJ2-1; 9 nucleotides match TRBD2. There are 15 residues in the CDR3. Germline CDR1 and CDR2: SGHRS and YFSETQ. V shed 7 bases, J shed 3 bases, and the junction held 8 bases outside the gene matches. The CDR3 sequence: CASAGGWPSYNEQFF. In nucleotides, the CDR3 is TGCGCCAGCGCGGGAGGGTGGCCGAGCTACAATGAGCAGTTCTTC.

The chain recombines TRBV21-1 with TRBJ1-6; the tabulated D call, TRBD1, remains unverified against the DNA. TRBV21-1 is flagged as a pseudogene. The CDR3 length is 16 residues. This CDR3 reads CASSKDPQGRNSPLHF. In DNA, the CDR3 is TGTGCCAGCAGCAAAGACCCACAGGGAAGAAATTCACCCCTCCACTTT.

This chain uses TRBV6-6 with TRBJ1-5; D unclear. V gave up 2 bases and J gave up 3 bases, with 5 bases separating them. CDR1 and CDR2 from the germline V gene are MNHNY and SVGAGI (reference sequence). CDR3 length: 13 amino acids. The CDR3 nucleotides are TGTGCCAGCAGTTACGACGCCAATCAGCCCCAGCATTTT. Translating gives CASSYDANQPQHF.

The chain employs TRBV5-8 and TRBJ2-7, with D unresolved. V was trimmed by 4 bases and J by 3 bases, leaving 5 bases between them. From germline, CDR1 is SGHTS and CDR2 YDEGEE. CDR3 length: 11 amino acids. The CDR3 protein is CASSRNYEQYF. CDR3 coding DNA: TGTGCCAGCAGCCGAAACTACGAGCAGTACTTC.

CDR3 sequence (DNA): TGCGCCAGCAGCCGAGGGACAGCCGAGGGGGAGCAGTACTTC. It is translated as CASSRGTAEGEQYF. The chain uses TRBV4-1 and TRBJ2-7; 7 positions match TRBD1. Per the germline V gene, CDR1 is MGHRA and CDR2 is YSYEKL. V lost 4 bases to trimming and J lost 7 bases; unmatched junction nucleotides: 10. The CDR3 extends over 14 amino acids.

The chain is built from TRBV11-2 and TRBJ2-1, with D possibly TRBD1 on 6 matching bases. V gave up 3 bases and J gave up 5 bases, with 14 bases separating them. Germline lookup yields CDR1 SGHAT and CDR2 FQNNGV. The CDR3 loop spans 15 amino acids. The CDR3 DNA is TGTGCCAGCAGCTTCTCTTGGACAGAAAACAATGAGCAGTTCTTC. The encoded protein is CASSFSWTENNEQFF.

This sequence joins TRBV29-1 and TRBJ2-3, with 7 bases that match TRBD2. The CDR3 totals 13 residues. From germline, CDR1 is SQVTM and CDR2 ANQGSEA. The CDR3 sequence is CNMGGDGTDTQYF. The CDR3 nucleotides read TGCAACATGGGGGGGGACGGCACAGATACGCAGTATTTT.

The CDR3 loop is CAISHSGGFYEQYF. The CDR3 bases are TGTGCCATCAGTCACAGCGGGGGGTTCTACGAGCAGTACTTC. V gene TRBV10-3 combines with J gene TRBJ2-7; TRBD2 agrees at 9 bases. J lost 3 bases, V lost 5 bases, and 5 bases had no gene match. CDR1 and CDR2 (germline): ENHRY, SYGVKD. This CDR3 is built from 14 residues.

The rearrangement joins TRBV7-2 to TRBJ1-3; 7 bases fit TRBD1. The CDR3 extends over 16 amino acids. The trim removed 5 bases at V and 0 bases at J, leaving 7 bases unmatched. The germline gives CDR1 SGHTA, CDR2 FQGNSA. The chain's CDR3 is CASSPPGQTSGNTIYF. CDR3 DNA: TGTGCCAGCAGCCCGCCGGGACAGACCTCTGGAAACACCATATATTTT.

This clone has just a few counts. The chain combines TRBV9 with TRBJ1-3, with D possibly TRBD1 on 5 matching bases. Germline values: CDR1 SGDLS, CDR2 YYNGEE. The CDR3 covers 16 residues. Trimming pared 3 bases from V and 4 bases from J, leaving 17 bases between. The CDR3 loop reads CASSAGTSPSGNTIYF. The CDR3 DNA is TGTGCCAGCAGCGCCGGGACGTCCCCCTCGGGAAACACCATATATTTT.

CDR3 region: CASSQYNHKGKAYGYTF. The CDR3 DNA follows: TGTGCCAGCAGCCAATACAATCACAAGGGAAAGGCCTATGGCTACACCTTC. The genes are TRBV7-1 and TRBJ1-2; D remains unclear. TRBV7-1 belongs to the ORF category, with a function that is uncertain. The CDR3 consists of 17 residues. V dropped 5 bases and J dropped 4 bases, with 23 bases sitting between them.

This clone was seen a few times. The V and J genes are TRBV6-1 and TRBJ2-7; D is possibly TRBD1 (5 bases). V lost 4 bases, J lost 0 bases, and 10 bases lay in between. Germline V gene sequence: CDR1 MNHNS, CDR2 SASEGT. The CDR3 has 14 residues. The CDR3 nucleotides are TGTGCCAGCAGTGTGGACACCTACTCCTACGAGCAGTACTTC. Amino acid sequence: CASSVDTYSYEQYF.

The chain has TRBV11-2 and TRBJ2-5; perhaps TRBD2 as D (6 bases). The CDR3 extends over 14 amino acids. With 4 bases removed from V and 11 bases from J, the gap between germline ends came to 20 bases. CDR1 and CDR2 (germline): SGHAT, FQNNGV. DNA for the CDR3: TGTGCCAGCAGCTGGACTGGCGGGAAGGTTGAGCAGTACTTC. It specifies CASSWTGGKVEQYF.

This chain joins TRBV4-2 and TRBJ2-5; D is ambiguous. Germline V gene sequence: CDR1 LGHNA, CDR2 YNFKEQ. V lost 7 bases to trimming and J lost 4 bases, with 19 bases between them. The CDR3 sequence is 15 residues long. The CDR3 coding sequence is TGTGCCAGCAAACGATTTGGCTTATGGAGAGAGACCCAGTACTTC. It translates to CASKRFGLWRETQYF.

Here the CDR3 DNA reads TGTGCCAGCAGTTACTCTATCGGTGACTATGGCTACACCTTC. This encodes CASSYSIGDYGYTF. The genes are TRBV6-5 and TRBJ1-2, with D unresolved. Germline CDR1 MNHEY, CDR2 SVGAGI. V gave up 0 bases and J gave up 3 bases, with 8 bases separating them. The CDR3 spans 14 residues.

This chain links TRBV6-5 with TRBJ2-7; D is possibly TRBD1 (6 bases). The CDR3 contains 14 residues. Trimming left V 5 bases short and J 5 bases short, with 16 bases between. Germline CDR1 and CDR2: MNHEY and SVGAGI. The DNA of the CDR3 is TGTGCCAGCAGTGACCTATACAGGGCTAACGAGCAGTACTTC. Translating gives CASSDLYRANEQYF.

The chain employs TRBV9 and TRBJ2-3; 11 nucleotides agree with TRBD1. This CDR3 comprises 16 residues. With 4 bases clipped from V and 4 bases from J, the junction kept 8 bases outside the gene matches. The germline gives CDR1 SGDLS, CDR2 YYNGEE. The CDR3 region is CASSSGTGGISDTQYF. The CDR3, as DNA: TGTGCCAGCAGCTCCGGGACAGGGGGGATCTCAGATACGCAGTATTTT. The variable domain in full, with the rest retrieved from reference TRBV9 and TRBJ2-3, is DSGVTQTPKHLITATGQRVTLRCSPRSGDLSVYWYQQSLDQGLQFLIQYYNGEERAKGNILERFSAQQFPDLHSELNLSSLELGDSALYFCASSSGTGGISDTQYFGPGTRLTVL.